The 30 T cell receptor beta chains in this list originate from one sample, sequenced in a study of T cells after yellow fever vaccination. One entry per CDR3 protein, called by TCRdb with MiXCR from the 5' RACE reads. The sample contains about 400,000 distinct CDR3 sequences, around a tenth of which appear only once. The sample here was PBMCs, taken on the day of the first yellow fever vaccination. These receptors all come from a man between 18 and 29 years old who received the YFV17D yellow fever vaccine.

In this sample, this clonotype turned up many times. This rearrangement joins TRBV5-1 to TRBJ2-4; D might be TRBD1 or TRBD2, each matching 5 bases. This CDR3 spans 15 amino acids. The V end was cut by 5 bases, the J end by 0 bases, with 12 bases between. CDR1 and CDR2 (germline): SGHRS, YFSETQ. CDR3 nucleotides: TGCGCCAGCAGTTGGGACCCCGAAGCCAAAAACATTCAGTACTTC. Its translation: CASSWDPEAKNIQYF.

CDR3 region: CASIAGSSYNEQFF. CDR3 bases: TGTGCCAGCATAGCGGGGAGCTCCTACAATGAGCAGTTCTTC. This sequence joins TRBV6-2 or TRBV6-3 and TRBJ2-1; 8 positions agree with TRBD2. Per germline, CDR1 MNHEY and CDR2 SVGEGT. The CDR3 has 14 residues. V was clipped by 7 bases and J by 0 bases; unmatched bases: 2.

V is TRBV19 and J is TRBJ2-2; no clear D gene. The CDR3 has 15 amino acids. CDR1 and CDR2 (germline): LNHDA, SQIVND (reference sequence). The germline V and J ends were trimmed by 3 bases and 7 bases, with 15 bases remaining between them. The DNA of the CDR3 is TGTGCCAGTAGTATTGAAAAATTTTCGGGCGGGGAGCTGTTTTTT. Its translation is CASSIEKFSGGELFF.

This rearrangement joins TRBV5-1 to TRBJ2-6; 10 nucleotides agree with TRBD1. The germline gives CDR1 SGHRS, CDR2 YFSETQ. V gave up 0 bases and J gave up 9 bases; unmatched junction bases: 6. The CDR3 totals 16 residues. CDR3 region: CASSLADRGAVNVLTF. CDR3 nucleotide sequence: TGCGCCAGCAGCTTGGCGGACAGGGGGGCGGTCAACGTCCTGACTTTC.

This clonotype was counted only a few times. The V and J genes are TRBV6-1 and TRBJ1-2; 11 bases match TRBD1. Germline V gene lookup returns CDR1 MNHNS and CDR2 SASEGT. The CDR3 contains 16 residues. V lost 5 bases and J lost 2; bases outside the gene matches: 7. The CDR3 bases are TGTGCCAGCAGTCGCCGGGACAGGGGGACCAACTATGGCTACACCTTC. This sequence encodes CASSRRDRGTNYGYTF.

This clonotype was seen at least ten times. The CDR3 coding sequence is TGTGCCAGCAGTCCCCTAGCGGGATCTAGCACAGATACGCAGTATTTT. Its translation is CASSPLAGSSTDTQYF. The V gene is TRBV6-1, the J gene TRBJ2-3; 9 positions agree with TRBD2. Germline V CDR1 and CDR2: MNHNS, SASEGT. CDR3 length: 16 amino acids. Trimming removed 5 bases from V and 0 bases from J; junction bases left unmatched: 6.

This clonotype appeared a few times. The chain combines TRBV12-3 or TRBV12-4 with TRBJ2-2; TRBD1 might be the D (6 bases). Trimming cost V 4 bases and J 6 bases, with 9 bases left between them. The CDR3 loop spans 13 amino acids. The CDR3 nucleotides are TGTGCCAGCAGTTCCCCAGGGGCCGGGGAGCTGTTTTTT. Translating gives CASSSPGAGELFF.

This clonotype turned up a few times. The chain joins TRBV7-6 to TRBJ2-2; D not certain. V was shortened by 5 bases and J by 7 bases, with 5 bases between the two germline ends. Germline CDR1 reads SGHVS; CDR2 reads FNYEAQ. The CDR3 has 11 amino acids. The CDR3 nucleotides are TGTGCCAGCAGCGCCTACGGGGAGCTGTTTTTT. Residues: CASSAYGELFF.

This chain uses TRBV7-9 with TRBJ2-4; 9 bases map to TRBD1. Unmatched junction bases numbered 9, after V lost 4 bases and J lost 2 bases. CDR1 is SEHNR and CDR2 is FQNEAQ in the germline V gene (reference sequence). This CDR3 spans 17 amino acids. CDR3 sequence (DNA): TGTGCCAGCAGCTACCCGTCGACAGGGGGGACCAAAAACATTCAGTACTTC. Amino acid sequence: CASSYPSTGGTKNIQYF.

Only a few counts were recorded for this clonotype. The conserved final phenylalanine or tryptophan is absent from the CDR3, which likely points to a read error. Because the CDR3's place on the DNA is in doubt, the DNA is left out and the CDR3 is given as listed by TCRdb. The chain uses TRBV6-6 and TRBJ1-2; TRBD1 was called by the table and not checked on the DNA. Including both end residues, the CDR3 is 10 amino acids long. From germline, CDR1 is MNHNY and CDR2 SVGAGI (reference sequence). The chain's CDR3 is CASSYPPRTL.

This clonotype was counted at least ten times. This chain links TRBV12-3 or TRBV12-4 with TRBJ1-5; D gene ambiguous. V lost 5 bases and J 2 bases, leaving 10 bases between the germline ends. The CDR3 runs to 14 residues. CDR3 DNA: TGTGCCAGCAGTCCCGGACCGCGCAATCAGCCCCAGCATTTT. This gives the protein CASSPGPRNQPQHF.

The rearrangement uses TRBV12-3 or TRBV12-4 and TRBJ2-5, with D possibly TRBD2 on 5 matching bases. V shed 5 bases and J shed 5 bases, with 15 bases lying between them. The CDR3 runs to 14 residues. The DNA of the CDR3 is TGTGCCAGCAGTCCTCAGGTTGGCGGGGAGACCCAGTACTTC. Translated: CASSPQVGGETQYF.

The CDR3 here is CASSQYRGQSYGYTF. For the CDR3, the DNA is TGCGCCAGCAGCCAGTACAGGGGCCAAAGCTATGGCTACACCTTC. V gene TRBV4-3 combines with J gene TRBJ1-2, with 7 bases identical to TRBD1. The CDR3 contains 15 residues. V lost 3 bases and J lost 4; bases outside the gene matches: 8. Germline values: CDR1 LGHNA, CDR2 YSLEER.

This clonotype occurred a few times. The CDR3 protein is CSANPDFGGYTF. The DNA of the CDR3 is TGCAGTGCTAACCCAGATTTTGGTGGCTACACCTTC. The chain employs TRBV20-1 and TRBJ1-2; D call uncertain. CDR1 is DFQATT, CDR2 SNEGSKA, per germline (reference sequence). Trimming pared 4 bases from V and 7 bases from J, leaving 13 bases between. There are 12 residues in the CDR3.

This clonotype was detected only a few times. The genes are TRBV3-1 and TRBJ2-5; 7 bases are a match to TRBD2. From germline, CDR1 is LGHDT and CDR2 YNNKEL (reference sequence). V trimming: 5 bases; J trimming: 5 bases; junction bases outside the gene matches: 5. The CDR3 spans 13 residues. CDR3 amino acids: CASSFGAGETQYF. CDR3 in DNA: TGTGCCAGCAGCTTTGGAGCGGGGGAGACCCAGTACTTC.

This rearrangement joins TRBV19 to TRBJ1-1; the D gene is possibly TRBD1 (6 bases). Germline lookup yields CDR1 LNHDA and CDR2 SQIVND (reference sequence). V gave up 7 bases and J gave up 1 base, with 10 bases separating them. The CDR3 runs to 13 residues. The chain's CDR3 is CASKDRGNTEAFF. The CDR3 DNA is TGTGCCAGTAAGGACAGAGGGAACACTGAAGCTTTCTTT.

This clonotype was found many times. The chain joins TRBV4-3 to TRBJ1-1; D remains ambiguous. Trimming pared 6 bases from V and 0 bases from J, leaving 8 bases between. Per germline, CDR1 LGHNA and CDR2 YSLEER. The CDR3 length is 13 residues. CDR3 sequence: CASSQDLNTEAFF. DNA for the CDR3: TGCGCCAGCAGTCAGGACCTGAACACTGAAGCTTTCTTT.

This clonotype was seen only a few times. The rearrangement links TRBV7-2 to TRBJ2-7; D uncertain. The length of the CDR3 is 12 residues. The V gene's germline CDR1 is SGHTA and CDR2 FQGNSA. V gave up 0 bases and J gave up 11 bases, with 11 bases separating them. The CDR3 DNA is TGTGCCAGCAGCTTAGCGACGGCACCGGAGTACTTC. Amino acid sequence: CASSLATAPEYF.

This clonotype was seen ten or more times. V gene TRBV4-1 combines with J gene TRBJ1-3; D unclear. The V gene's germline CDR1 is MGHRA and CDR2 YSYEKL. The V end lost 1 base, the J end lost 8 bases, and 15 bases lay between the germline ends. This CDR3 comprises 15 residues. CDR3 in DNA: TGCGCCAGCAGCCAAGCGGTTTCGATCGGTGACACCATATATTTT. Protein product: CASSQAVSIGDTIYF.

J is TRBJ1-6 and V is TRBV2; D not resolved. The CDR3 is made up of 14 amino acids. The V end lost 3 bases, the J end lost 8 bases, and 11 bases lay between the germline ends. Germline V CDR1 and CDR2: SNHLY, FYNNEI. The CDR3 bases are TGTGCCAGCAGTGAGGGCAGGCGGGATTCACCCCTCCACTTT. Protein: CASSEGRRDSPLHF.

This clonotype was picked up a small number of times. The chain uses TRBV2 and TRBJ2-5; 10 bases fit TRBD1. The CDR3 contains 14 residues. Germline V gene data show CDR1 as SNHLY and CDR2 as FYNNEI. Losses at the gene ends were 4 bases for V and 5 bases for J; bases not matched to a gene: 4. CDR3 nucleotide sequence: TGTGCCAGCAGTGCGACAGGGGGCGGGGAGACCCAGTACTTC. As protein: CASSATGGGETQYF.

This clonotype has just a few counts. This rearrangement joins TRBV5-4 to TRBJ1-1, with TRBD1 matching 8 bases. V was pared by 3 bases and J by 4 bases, with 8 bases of the junction left unmatched. CDR3 length equals 15 residues. CDR1 is SGHNT, CDR2 YYREEE, per germline (reference sequence). CDR3 sequence: CASSSADRASTEAFF. The CDR3 nucleotides are TGTGCCAGCAGCTCTGCGGACAGGGCGAGCACTGAAGCTTTCTTT.

There are a few counts of this clonotype. The chain uses TRBV5-4 and TRBJ1-1; TRBD1 is a possible D gene (5 bases). Per the germline V gene, CDR1 is SGHNT and CDR2 is YYREEE (reference sequence). CDR3 length: 16 amino acids. V was cut by 0 bases and J by 0 bases, with 12 bases left in between. The CDR3 loop reads CASSLAPGTVNTEAFF. CDR3 DNA: TGTGCCAGCAGCTTGGCACCCGGGACGGTGAACACTGAAGCTTTCTTT.

This clonotype was recorded a few times. The CDR3 region is CSARLATSTDTQYF. CDR3 coding DNA: TGCAGTGCTCGACTAGCGACTAGCACAGATACGCAGTATTTT. The chain links TRBV20-1 to TRBJ2-3; 8 bases are a match to TRBD2. V lost 5 bases, J lost 0 bases, and 4 bases stayed unmatched. CDR3 length equals 14 residues. The germline CDR1 and CDR2 sequences are DFQATT and SNEGSKA (reference sequence).

This clonotype was detected a few times. The V and J genes are TRBV5-5 and TRBJ2-5; D not certain. The CDR3 loop spans 14 amino acids. Germline V gene sequence: CDR1 SGHKS, CDR2 YYEKEE (reference sequence). V was cut by 4 bases and J by 0 bases, with 10 bases left in between. The DNA of the CDR3 is TGTGCCAGCAGCCGCGATTTTTACCAAGAGACCCAGTACTTC. Encoded protein: CASSRDFYQETQYF.

A few counts support this clonotype. This CDR3 reads CASSYSASGGYEQFF. CDR3 nucleotide sequence: TGTGCCAGCAGTTACTCGGCTAGCGGGGGATATGAGCAGTTCTTC. The chain recombines TRBV6-5 with TRBJ2-1; TRBD2 matches at 10 bases. This CDR3 has 15 amino acids. Germline lookup yields CDR1 MNHEY and CDR2 SVGAGI. V lost 0 bases to trimming and J lost 8 bases; unmatched junction nucleotides: 4.

J is TRBJ2-7 and V is TRBV29-1, with 9 bases fitting TRBD1. The germline CDR1 and CDR2 sequences are SQVTM and ANQGSEA. Losses at the gene ends were 4 bases for V and 3 bases for J; bases not matched to a gene: 1. The CDR3 has 12 amino acids. DNA for the CDR3: TGCAGCGTTGCGGGACAGGGCTACGAGCAGTACTTC. This codes for CSVAGQGYEQYF.

This clonotype was counted only a few times. The chain employs TRBV7-2 and TRBJ1-4, with D possibly TRBD1 on 5 matching bases. CDR3 length equals 15 residues. Germline V gene data show CDR1 as SGHTA and CDR2 as FQGNSA. V shed 5 bases and J shed 4 bases, with 14 bases lying between them. The CDR3 nucleotides are TGTGCCAGCAGCCCCGGGACCGGGGTTAATGAAAAACTGTTTTTT. It encodes CASSPGTGVNEKLFF.

At least ten counts were recorded for this clonotype. The chain is built from TRBV4-3 and TRBJ2-3; perhaps TRBD1 as D (6 bases). V was trimmed by 2 bases and J by 1 base, leaving 13 bases between them. Germline V gives CDR1 LGHNA, CDR2 YSLEER. This CDR3 has 16 residues. The DNA for the CDR3 is TGCGCCAGCAGCCAACTCCGGGACACCGGCACAGATACGCAGTATTTT. Encoded protein: CASSQLRDTGTDTQYF.

The chain employs TRBV6-1 and TRBJ1-5; a weak D match, TRBD1 (5 bases). The V end lost 4 bases, the J end lost 0 bases, and 10 bases lay between the germline ends. The CDR3 consists of 15 residues. The germline gives CDR1 MNHNS, CDR2 SASEGT. CDR3 residues: CASSAGRYSNQPQHF. The CDR3 DNA follows: TGTGCCAGCAGTGCGGGACGGTATAGCAATCAGCCCCAGCATTTT.